This passage covers 15 T cell receptor beta chains from one sample sequenced in a study of blood T cell repertoires in COVID-19. Libraries were prepared by immunoSEQ multiplex PCR; TCRdb keeps only in-frame clonotypes and omits some of them. The sample has about 120,000 clones; around 89% are singletons. Sequencing input: peripheral blood. These receptors came from a man between 65 and 85 years old with active or convalescent COVID-19.

The rearrangement joins TRBV25-1 to TRBJ2-7; a possible D gene is TRBD2 (5 bases). The germline V gene encodes CDR1 MGHDK and CDR2 SYGVNS. Trimming took off 2 bases at V and 1 base at J, with 9 bases between the two ends. The CDR3 is made up of 14 amino acids. The CDR3 reads CASSEGSGSYEQYF. The CDR3 nucleotides are TGTGCCAGCAGTGAAGGCTCGGGATCCTACGAGCAGTACTTC.

This chain uses TRBV28 with TRBJ2-1, with TRBD1 as a possible D gene (6 bases). V lost 7 bases to trimming and J lost 0 bases, with 16 bases between them. Germline V gene sequence: CDR1 MDHEN, CDR2 SYDVKM. The CDR3 sequence is 16 residues long. As DNA, the CDR3 is TGTGCCAGCACAGGGGCCGGGCGGGCCTCCTACAATGAGCAGTTCTTC. It translates to CASTGAGRASYNEQFF.

The V gene is TRBV24-1, the J gene TRBJ2-5, with D perhaps TRBD1 (5 bases). The germline V gene encodes CDR1 KGHDR and CDR2 SFDVKD. This CDR3 is 18 amino acids long. Trimming took off 3 bases at V and 2 bases at J, with 21 bases between the two ends. The CDR3 protein is CATSDPLTTTTGQETQYF. The CDR3 DNA is TGTGCCACCAGTGATCCACTAACGACGACAACAGGTCAAGAGACCCAGTACTTC.

This sequence joins TRBV7-9 and TRBJ1-1; 9 nucleotides align to TRBD1. From germline, CDR1 is SEHNR and CDR2 FQNEAQ (reference sequence). CDR3 length equals 15 residues. V lost 5 bases to trimming and J lost 0 bases; unmatched junction nucleotides: 4. CDR3: CASSLGTGMNTEAFF. The CDR3 region has the DNA TGTGCCAGCAGCCTCGGGACAGGGATGAACACTGAAGCTTTCTTT.

The chain has TRBV27 and TRBJ1-1; D unclear. V lost 5 bases, J lost 5 bases, and 18 bases lay in between. Germline loops: CDR1 MNHEY, CDR2 SMNVEV (reference sequence). The CDR3 contains 15 residues. CDR3 loop: CASSPLTAAWTEAFF. For the CDR3, the DNA is TGTGCCAGCAGTCCTTTGACTGCGGCATGGACTGAAGCTTTCTTT.

The chain is built from TRBV30 and TRBJ2-7; maybe TRBD1 (6 bases). The CDR3 has 16 amino acids. Trimming left V 0 bases short and J 3 bases short, with 18 bases between. CDR1 GTSNPN and CDR2 SVGIG come from the germline V gene (reference sequence). The CDR3 DNA reads TGTGCCTGGAGTGTAAGCGACCGGGGCAGGGGCTACGAGCAGTACTTC. Its protein is CAWSVSDRGRGYEQYF.

CDR3 in DNA: TGTGCCAGCAGCTCACAGGGGGCAGGGGGAAACACCATATATTTT. It is translated as CASSSQGAGGNTIYF. J is TRBJ1-3 and V is TRBV13; the match to TRBD1 covers 9 bases. There are 15 residues in the CDR3. The junction had 5 bases not matched to a gene; V was cut back by 4 bases and J by 4 bases. Looked up from germline, CDR1 is PRHDT and CDR2 is FYEKMQ (reference sequence). The entire variable domain, with the rest obtained from reference TRBV13 and TRBJ1-3, is as follows: AAGVIQSPRHLIKEKRETATLKCYPIPRHDTVYWYQQGPGQDPQFLISFYEKMQSDKGSIPDRFSAQQFSDYHSELNMSSLELGDSALYFCASSSQGAGGNTIYFGEGSWLTVV.

This clone was detected a few times. J is TRBJ2-7 and V is TRBV5-1; 8 positions match TRBD2. Per the germline V gene, CDR1 is SGHRS and CDR2 is YFSETQ. The CDR3 sequence is 13 residues long. Here the CDR3 reads CASRNSGAYEQYF. As DNA, the CDR3 is TGCGCGTCCCGGAATAGCGGGGCCTACGAGCAGTACTTC.

The chain carries TRBV27 and TRBJ1-1, with 9 bases identical to TRBD1. CDR3 length: 14 residues. Germline CDR1 MNHEY, CDR2 SMNVEV (reference sequence). Germline trimming cut 5 bases from V and 0 bases from J; bases unmatched to any gene: 1. Here the CDR3 DNA reads TGTGCCAGCAGTGGACAGGGGATGAACACTGAAGCTTTCTTT. Translation gives CASSGQGMNTEAFF.

The chain is built from TRBV19 and TRBJ2-3, with 9 bases aligning to TRBD1. Trimming took 3 bases from V and 5 from J; bases not matched to a gene: 9. The CDR3 is made up of 16 amino acids. Germline-derived CDR1 and CDR2 are LNHDA and SQIVND (reference sequence). The CDR3 sequence is CASSIRRQGGRDTQYF. CDR3 coding DNA: TGTGCCAGTAGTATTAGGAGACAGGGGGGGAGAGATACGCAGTATTTT.

V and J are TRBV29-1 and TRBJ1-2, with D uncertain. The CDR3 is 12 residues long. CDR1 is SQVTM, CDR2 ANQGSEA, per germline. V gave up 3 bases and J gave up 4 bases, with 9 bases separating them. CDR3 coding DNA: TGCAGCGTTGATGGCGGCGCCTATGGCTACACCTTC. It codes for CSVDGGAYGYTF. The variable domain in full, completed from reference TRBV29-1 and TRBJ1-2, reads SAVISQKPSRDICQRGTSLTIQCQVDSQVTMMFWYRQQPGQSLTLIATANQGSEATYESGFVIDKFPISRPNLTFSTLTVSNMSPEDSSIYLCSVDGGAYGYTFGSGTRLTVV.

J is TRBJ2-5 and V is TRBV13; D not resolved. CDR3 length: 16 residues. In germline, CDR1 is PRHDT, CDR2 FYEKMQ (reference sequence). The V gene lost 0 bases and the J gene lost 0 bases, with 11 bases spanning the gap. CDR3 nucleotides: TGTGCCAGCAGCTTAGGCGAGAGGAACTACCAAGAGACCCAGTACTTC. It codes for CASSLGERNYQETQYF.

The V and J genes are TRBV28 and TRBJ1-2, with D unclear. Germline V CDR1 and CDR2: MDHEN, SYDVKM. There are 11 residues in the CDR3. V was trimmed by 2 bases and J by 8 bases, leaving 6 bases between them. The CDR3 DNA follows: TGTGCCAGCAGTTTAACGGGAGGCTACACCTTC. This encodes CASSLTGGYTF.

The chain combines TRBV9 with TRBJ1-1; D perhaps matches TRBD1 (5 bases). This CDR3 has 16 residues. Trimming removed 4 bases from V and 3 bases from J, with 19 bases in between. CDR1 is SGDLS, CDR2 YYNGEE, per germline. The CDR3 bases are TGTGCCAGCAGCTTCGCGGCAGGGATGGCGGACACTGAAGCTTTCTTT. Protein: CASSFAAGMADTEAFF.

The V and J genes are TRBV28 and TRBJ2-3; 8 nucleotides line up with TRBD2. This CDR3 has 16 residues. V gave up 2 bases and J gave up 5 bases; unmatched junction bases: 9. Germline CDR1 reads MDHEN; CDR2 reads SYDVKM. For the CDR3, the DNA is TGTGCCAGCAGTTTACCCCCAGCGGGAGCGAGAGATACGCAGTATTTT. Protein: CASSLPPAGARDTQYF.